Listed below are T cell receptor beta chains from one sample, sequenced in a study of cytomegalovirus exposure and HLA in healthy donors. Sequencing was performed with immunoSEQ multiplex PCR; in TCRdb, only in-frame clones are kept and a portion is missing. The data contain 100,000 or so clones, roughly 80% of them singletons. The sequenced sample was PBMCs. The receptors come from a woman aged 40 to 50 in good health and CMV-seropositive. Each CDR3 is given with its conserved first and last residue. A D gene is named only where the DNA matches it firmly. The size entry is marked missing in some rows and otherwise reads once, few, many or a size class.

>TRBJ2-1|TRBD2|TRBV29-1|NA
TGCAGCGTTGAAACTGGGCGGGGGGGCTCCTACAATGAGCAGTTCTTC
CSVETGRGGSYNEQFF
>TRBJ2-5|TRBD1|TRBV6-1|NA
TGTGCCAGCAGTGACCGGGACAGGGGGCAGGAGACCCAGTACTTC
CASSDRDRGQETQYF
>TRBJ2-3|TRBD2|TRBV4-1|NA
TGCGCCAGCAGGCAGAGAGGTATACGGGAGGGTTTTTCTGCAGATACGCAGTATTTT
CASRQRGIREGFSADTQYF
>TRBJ2-7|TRBD2|TRBV5-1|NA
TGCGCCAGCAGCGCGGGACTAGCGGGAGGAGAAGAGCAGTACTTC
CASSAGLAGGEEQYF
>TRBJ2-4|TRBD2|TRBV11-3|few
TGTGCCAGCAGCTTTGCGGGGGATTACATTCAGTACTTC
CASSFAGDYIQYF
>TRBJ1-6|NA|TRBV5-6|few
TGTGCCAGCAGCTCCCAACGGGGGGCCGAGTATAATTCACCCCTCCACTTT
CASSSQRGAEYNSPLHF
>TRBJ2-7|TRBD2|TRBV15|once
TGTGCCACCAGCACCTTAGCGGGAGGGTCTGTCGAGCAGTACTTC
CATSTLAGGSVEQYF
>TRBJ2-7|NA|TRBV2|NA
TGTGCCAGCAGTTGGGGGGTCGAGCAGTACTTC
CASSWGVEQYF
>TRBJ2-1|TRBD1|TRBV18|NA
TGTGCCAGCTCACCTCGGGACAGACCGGACCATGAGCAGTTCTTC
CASSPRDRPDHEQFF
>TRBJ2-1|TRBD2|TRBV19|NA
TGTGCCAGTAGCCGACGACTAGCGGGAGGTTTAGCTGAGCAGTTCTTC
CASSRRLAGGLAEQFF
>TRBJ1-4|NA|TRBV19|once
TGTGCCAGTAGCCATGCAACTAATGAAAAACTGTTTTTT
CASSHATNEKLFF
>TRBJ2-7|NA|TRBV4-1|NA
TGCGCCAGCAGCCAAGGTCCGGTCTACGAGCAGTACTTC
CASSQGPVYEQYF
>TRBJ1-1|NA|TRBV4-1|few
TGCGCCAGCAGCCAAGTACAGCTCATGAACACTGAAGCTTTCTTT
CASSQVQLMNTEAFF
>TRBJ1-4|NA|TRBV5-5|NA
TGTGCCAGCACGTACGGGACTTCTCCGGTAGGGGAAAAACTGTTTTTT
CASTYGTSPVGEKLFF
>TRBJ2-7|NA|TRBV6-5|few
TGTGCCAGCAGTGAAGAACACTACTACGAGCAGTACTTC
CASSEEHYYEQYF
>TRBJ1-1|NA|TRBV19|NA
TGTGCCAGTGGCCCAACTAAAGCTTTCTTT
CASGPTKAFF
>TRBJ1-1|NA|TRBV7-8|once
TGTGCCAGCACTCTACGGGAGAACACTGAAGCTTTCTTT
CASTLRENTEAFF
>TRBJ2-7|NA|TRBV2|NA
TGTGCCAGCAGCCCCTCTAGTCACGAGCAGTACTTC
CASSPSSHEQYF
>TRBJ1-1|NA|TRBV29-1|NA
TGCAGCGTCGGTCGCGGGGGATTAAACACTGAAGCTTTCTTT
CSVGRGGLNTEAFF
>TRBJ2-2|TRBD2|TRBV28|NA
TGTGCCAGCAGTCCGACTAGCGGGAGGCCGAACACCGGGGAGCTGTTTTTT
CASSPTSGRPNTGELFF
>TRBJ2-3|NA|TRBV4-3|few
TGCGCCAGCAGCCAAGATCTGGCAGGGGAAGATACGCAGTATTTT
CASSQDLAGEDTQYF
>TRBJ1-2|NA|TRBV7-6|few
TGTGCCAGCAGCTTATCGGGTCGGTATGGCTACACCTTC
CASSLSGRYGYTF
>TRBJ1-5|TRBD1|TRBV28|NA
TGTGCCAGCAGTAGGGACAGGGGTAGCAATCAGCCCCAGCATTTT
CASSRDRGSNQPQHF
>TRBJ2-2|TRBD1|TRBV28|NA
TGTGCCAGCAGTGCCGGGACAGGGGTCGGGGAGCTGTTTTTT
CASSAGTGVGELFF
>TRBJ2-7|NA|TRBV4-2|few
TGTGCCAGCAGCCAAGATGGGAGTACAGAATACGAGCAGTACTTC
CASSQDGSTEYEQYF
>TRBJ2-7|TRBD2|TRBV5-5|NA
TGTGCCAGCAGCTCCCGGGGGGTATACGAGCAGTACTTC
CASSSRGVYEQYF
>TRBJ1-1|NA|TRBV7-9|NA
TGTTCCAGCAGCTTCCAGATTGTAAGGGGCCTTATGAACACTGAAGCTTTCTTT
CSSSFQIVRGLMNTEAFF
>TRBJ2-1|TRBD1|TRBV27|few
TGTGCCAGCAGTTTCTACGACAGGGACAATGAGCAGTTCTTC
CASSFYDRDNEQFF
>TRBJ2-2|NA|TRBV7-9|NA
TGTGCCAGCCCAAAAGGGACACGGATCTCCGGGGAGCTGTTTTTT
CASPKGTRISGELFF
>TRBJ2-1|NA|TRBV7-4|NA
TGTGCCAGCAGCTTAGGTGGCTTTCTCATGAATGAGCAGTTCTTC
CASSLGGFLMNEQFF
>TRBJ2-7|NA|TRBV5-1|NA
TGCGCCAGCAGCTTGGGGGCCAGTTATGGTTACGAGCAGTACTTC
CASSLGASYGYEQYF
>TRBJ2-3|TRBD2|TRBV11-3|NA
TGTGCCAGCAGCTTATCGGGGGGAGGACCCCAAGATACGCAGTATTTT
CASSLSGGGPQDTQYF
>TRBJ2-6|TRBD1|TRBV6-5|NA
TGTGCCAGCAGCCTCAGGGGGCTAGGGGCCAACGTCCTGACTTTC
CASSLRGLGANVLTF
>TRBJ2-2|TRBD2|TRBV7-9|NA
TGTGCCAACCAGGGACTAGCGGGGCCGAACACCGGGGAGCTGTTTTTT
CANQGLAGPNTGELFF
>TRBJ1-5|NA|TRBV28|NA
TGTGCCAGCAGTACTAACCCCCTGAATCAGCCCCAGCATTTT
CASSTNPLNQPQHF
>TRBJ2-1|TRBD2|TRBV7-8|once
TGTGCCAGCAGCTTAGTCGGCGGGGGGGAGCAGTTCTTC
CASSLVGGGEQFF
>TRBJ2-1|NA|TRBV9|few
TGTGCCAGCGGGTCTACTACATACAATGAGCAGTTCTTC
CASGSTTYNEQFF
>TRBJ2-7|TRBD2|TRBV6-6|few
TGTGCCAGCAATCAGGGTAGCGGGGTCACCTACGAGCAGTACTTC
CASNQGSGVTYEQYF
>TRBJ2-1|TRBD2|TRBV27|NA
TGTGCCAGCAGTACGGGACTAGCGGGAAGGGGGCAGTTCTTC
CASSTGLAGRGQFF
>TRBJ2-1|TRBD2|TRBV2|NA
TGTGCCAGCAGGCTAGCGGCTAACAATGAGCAGTTCTTC
CASRLAANNEQFF
>TRBJ1-1|TRBD1|TRBV7-9|NA
TGTGCCAGCAGCCTGACAGGGGGAACTGAAGCTTTCTTT
CASSLTGGTEAFF
>TRBJ2-1|NA|TRBV4-2|NA
TGTGCCAGCAGCCAAGTAGCTTCCGTAGAGCAGTTCTTC
CASSQVASVEQFF
>TRBJ1-2|NA|TRBV28|NA
TGTGCCAGCTCCGCGGGACTTCATGGCTACACCTTC
CASSAGLHGYTF
>TRBJ1-2|NA|TRBV28|NA
TGTGCCAGCAGCGATGAACCCGGCCGGGGGTTCTGGGGCTACACCTTC
CASSDEPGRGFWGYTF
>TRBJ2-7|NA|TRBV28|NA
TGTGCCAGCAATGCCGCAGAGTTACTACTCATCTACGAGCAGTACTTC
CASNAAELLLIYEQYF
>TRBJ2-3|NA|TRBV11-2|NA
TGTGCCAGCAGCCCCTCCGCGGTCCCAGATACGCAGTATTTT
CASSPSAVPDTQYF
>TRBJ2-7|NA|TRBV10-3|NA
TGTGCCATCAGTGCCCCCGGGACTCTAACCTACGAGCAGTACTTC
CAISAPGTLTYEQYF
>TRBJ2-1|TRBD1|TRBV7-8|NA
TGTGCCAGCAGCTTAGCGCGGAGGGGACAGGGTTCCTACAATGAGCAGTTCTTC
CASSLARRGQGSYNEQFF
>TRBJ2-2|TRBD2|TRBV5-6|NA
TGTGCCAGCAGCTTGGGACTAGCGGGAGGGCGTGTCGGGGAGCTGTTTTTT
CASSLGLAGGRVGELFF
>TRBJ2-4|NA|TRBV6-1|few
TGTGCCAGCAGTGAAGCGCTGGCAGAGGGAAACATTCAGTACTTC
CASSEALAEGNIQYF
>TRBJ1-5|NA|TRBV12-5|few
TGTGCTAGTGGGCACGAACATAATCAGCCCCAGCATTTT
CASGHEHNQPQHF
>TRBJ2-7|NA|TRBV10-3|NA
TGTGCCATGAGAGATGACTACGAGCAGTACTTC
CAMRDDYEQYF
>TRBJ2-1|NA|TRBV6-1|NA
TGTGCCAGCAGTGAAGTACCGGGGAATGAGCAGTTCTTC
CASSEVPGNEQFF
>TRBJ1-6|NA|TRBV28|few
TGTGCCAGCAGTTTAACCCATACAACACACTATAATTCACCCCTCCACTTT
CASSLTHTTHYNSPLHF
>TRBJ2-7|NA|TRBV6-1|NA
TGTGCCAGCAGTGAATGGGAGGTCTCAGGCTACGAGCAGTACTTC
CASSEWEVSGYEQYF
>TRBJ2-1|NA|TRBV2|NA
TGTGCCAGCAGTGAACTGCAGTTCTTC
CASSELQFF
>TRBJ2-1|NA|TRBV25-1|few
TGTGCCAGCAGCGATCTTCGGGGGGCTACCTACAATGAGCAGTTCTTC
CASSDLRGATYNEQFF
>TRBJ1-5|NA|TRBV5-1|NA
TGCGCCAGCAGCCTTGGGACACCTTATAGCAATCAGCCCCAGCATTTT
CASSLGTPYSNQPQHF
>TRBJ1-5|NA|TRBV28|few
TGTGCCAGCAGTTTAAGAGGGTCCAATCAGCCCCAGCATTTT
CASSLRGSNQPQHF